This T cell receptor (beta chain) was obtained from a study of vaccination effects on CD4 cells after COVID-19. Study overall: Participants received two doses of either the BNT162b2 or mRNA-1273 vaccine.

The method was immunoSEQ multiplex PCR; TCRdb's version includes in-frame clones alone and lacks a portion of them. The repertoire holds around 70,000 clones, with around 77% as singletons. Germline assignment: CDR1 KGHSH and CDR2 LQKENI. This CDR3 is built from 15 residues. Trimming stripped 3 bases from V and 9 bases from J, with 20 bases between. With around ten days of culture completed, CD4+ T cells were isolated. Concerning this clone: Its antigen is undetermined.

General study results and limits: The study dataset contains few convalescent patients and includes no early post-infection timepoints.

The material sequenced was CD4+ T cells from PBMCs cultured without peptide, taken before COVID-19 vaccination. The chain recombines TRBV18 with TRBJ1-2; a possible D gene is TRBD1 (5 bases). The receptor's source is a human donor who received a COVID-19 vaccine. The CDR3 DNA reads as TGTGCCAGCTCACCTCCGGGACGGAGATATGAGAGCTACACCTTC. It yields the protein CASSPPGRRYESYTF.